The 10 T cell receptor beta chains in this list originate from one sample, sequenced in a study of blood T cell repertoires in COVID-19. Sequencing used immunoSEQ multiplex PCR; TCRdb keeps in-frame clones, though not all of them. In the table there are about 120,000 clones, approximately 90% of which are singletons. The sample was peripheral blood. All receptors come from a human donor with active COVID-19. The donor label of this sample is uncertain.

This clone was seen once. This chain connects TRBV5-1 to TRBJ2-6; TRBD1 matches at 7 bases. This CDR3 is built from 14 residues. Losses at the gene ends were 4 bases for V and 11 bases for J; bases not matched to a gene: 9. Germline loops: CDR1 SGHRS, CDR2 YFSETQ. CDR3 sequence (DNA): TGCGCCAGCAGCCCCGGGACAGAGGGCGACGTCCTGACTTTC. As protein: CASSPGTEGDVLTF.

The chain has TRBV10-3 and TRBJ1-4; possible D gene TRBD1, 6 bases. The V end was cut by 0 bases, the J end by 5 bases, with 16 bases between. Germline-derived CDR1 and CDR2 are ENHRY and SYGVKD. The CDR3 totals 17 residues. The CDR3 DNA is TGTGCCATCAGTGAGTCAGCGGACAGCGGAGAGAATGAAAAACTGTTTTTT. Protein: CAISESADSGENEKLFF.

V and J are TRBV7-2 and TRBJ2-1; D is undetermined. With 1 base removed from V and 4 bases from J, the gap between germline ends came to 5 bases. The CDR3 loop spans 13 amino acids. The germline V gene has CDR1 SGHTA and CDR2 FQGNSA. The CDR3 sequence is CASSLGRYNEQFF. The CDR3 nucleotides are TGTGCCAGCAGCTTAGGTCGGTACAATGAGCAGTTCTTC.

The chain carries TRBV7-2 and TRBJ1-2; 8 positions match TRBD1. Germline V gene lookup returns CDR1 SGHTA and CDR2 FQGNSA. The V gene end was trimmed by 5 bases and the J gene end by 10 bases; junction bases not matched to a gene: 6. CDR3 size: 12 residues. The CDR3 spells CASSPGQGVYTF. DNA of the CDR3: TGTGCCAGCAGCCCCGGACAGGGAGTCTACACCTTC.

The CDR3 DNA follows: TGTGCCAGCAGTGAAGAGTTAATGCAGTATACGCAGTATTTT. It yields the protein CASSEELMQYTQYF. The rearrangement joins TRBV6-1 to TRBJ2-3, with unresolved D. V was trimmed by 1 base and J by 7 bases, leaving 12 bases between them. Germline loops: CDR1 MNHNS, CDR2 SASEGT. The CDR3 has 14 amino acids.

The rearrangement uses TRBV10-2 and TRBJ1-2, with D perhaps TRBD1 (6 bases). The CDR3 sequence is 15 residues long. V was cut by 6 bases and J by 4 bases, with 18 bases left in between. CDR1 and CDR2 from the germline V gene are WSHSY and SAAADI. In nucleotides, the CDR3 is TGCGCCAGCAGGGGCCGAGACGCAGGGGCCTATGGCTACACCTTC. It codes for CASRGRDAGAYGYTF.

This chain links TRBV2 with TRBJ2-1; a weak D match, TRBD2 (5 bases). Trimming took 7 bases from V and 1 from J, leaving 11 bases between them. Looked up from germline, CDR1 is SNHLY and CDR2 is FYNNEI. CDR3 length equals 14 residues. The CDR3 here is CASIPWRSYNEQFF. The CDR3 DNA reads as TGTGCCAGCATCCCGTGGAGGTCCTACAATGAGCAGTTCTTC.

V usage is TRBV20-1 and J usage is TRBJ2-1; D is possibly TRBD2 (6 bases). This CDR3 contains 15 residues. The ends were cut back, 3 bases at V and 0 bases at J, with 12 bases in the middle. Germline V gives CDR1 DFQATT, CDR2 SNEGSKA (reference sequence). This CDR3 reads CSASGRGSSYNEQFF. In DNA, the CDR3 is TGCAGTGCTAGTGGACGGGGGAGCTCCTACAATGAGCAGTTCTTC.

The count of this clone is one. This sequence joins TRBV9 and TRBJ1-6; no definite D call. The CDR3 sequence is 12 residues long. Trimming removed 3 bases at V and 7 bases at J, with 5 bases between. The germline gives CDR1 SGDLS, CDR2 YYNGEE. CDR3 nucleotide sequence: TGTGCCAGCAGCGGGGCCAATTCACCCCTCCACTTT. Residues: CASSGANSPLHF.

CDR3 loop: CASSLAGQGSGKLFF. CDR3 nucleotide sequence: TGCGCCAGCAGCTTGGCGGGACAGGGTAGTGGAAAACTGTTTTTT. The chain joins TRBV5-1 to TRBJ1-4, with 9 nucleotides matching TRBD1. The trim removed 0 bases at V and 10 bases at J, leaving 7 bases unmatched. The length of the CDR3 is 15 residues. Germline lookup yields CDR1 SGHRS and CDR2 YFSETQ.